The present TCR beta chain was sequenced within a study of cytomegalovirus exposure and HLA in healthy donors. PCR used 60 Vbeta primers and 13 Jbeta primers. Generated by immunoSEQ multiplex PCR, the TCRdb table keeps only in-frame clones and is missing some. The sample yields about 150,000 clones, over 60% seen once. This CDR3 spans 18 amino acids. The V end was cut by 0 bases, the J end by 3 bases, with 21 bases between. The V gene's germline CDR1 is GTSNPN and CDR2 SVGIG (reference sequence). Those who donated were healthy bone marrow donors. These donors counted as nominally healthy when sampled, but unrecorded immune exposures were likely. Findings and limits, study-wide: A later analysis showed that HLA-associated TCR beta chains had undergone more clonal expansion than equally common others. Later analysis suggested most CMV-associated TCR beta chains were HLA-restricted.

As regards this clone: Its antigen is unidentified.

The TCR sequence derives from a woman between 18 and 29 years old in good health and CMV-seronegative. V usage is TRBV30 and J usage is TRBJ1-3; the D gene is possibly TRBD1 (5 bases). Sequenced: PBMCs. The CDR3 nucleotides read TGTGCCTGGAGTGTAGGTGCTTACCCCGCAGGGCGTGGAAACACCATATATTTT. Its translation: CAWSVGAYPAGRGNTIYF. Full variable domain (outside the CDR3, taken from reference TRBV30 and TRBJ1-3): SQTIHQWPATLVQPVGSPLSLECTVEGTSNPNLYWYRQAAGRGLQLLFYSVGIGQISSEVPQNLSASRPQDRQFILSSKKLLLSDSGFYLCAWSVGAYPAGRGNTIYFGEGSWLTVV.